This T cell receptor (beta chain) originates from a study of OX40 agonist ivuxolimab in advanced cancers. Study as a whole: Three patients had partial responses: one hepatocellular carcinoma, two cutaneous melanoma. Notes on the study in general: Among T cells, CD8+ cells averaged more expanded clones than CD4+ cells. Certain nonresponding patients likewise had low normalized T-cell clonal expansion. The work left the antigen specificity of expanded peripheral T cells undetermined.

In regard to this clone: As yet, its antigen is unknown.

Germline assignment: CDR1 LGHNA and CDR2 YNFKEQ. V shed 1 base and J shed 7 bases, with 19 bases lying between them. The CDR3 sequence is 17 residues long. The data were produced by immunoSEQ multiplex PCR, yet TCRdb's version contains in-frame clones alone and is incomplete. The table has around 110,000 clones, around 93% seen once. V is TRBV4-2 and J is TRBJ1-4; D might be TRBD1 (5 bases). Sequencing used CD4+ or CD8+ T cells sorted from blood, obtained in a trial of the OX40 agonist ivuxolimab. The source is an adult with an advanced solid tumor such as melanoma, head and neck, liver or kidney cancer. CDR3 nucleotides: TGTGCCAGCAGCCAAGTCGGGACGAGAGGGGCTGGTGAAAAACTGTTTTTT. Residues: CASSQVGTRGAGEKLFF.